This entry lists 15 T cell receptor beta chains sequenced from one sample in a study of blood T cell repertoires in COVID-19. Profiled with immunoSEQ multiplex PCR; TCRdb holds only in-frame clones, not every one. The sample shows some 270,000 clones, around 86% of them seen only once. The specimen was peripheral blood. The receptors were sampled from a woman aged 60 to 75 who had recovered from COVID-19.

The V gene is TRBV14, the J gene TRBJ1-6; the D gene is possibly TRBD1 (6 bases). The CDR3 has 17 amino acids. Trimming took 3 bases from V and 7 from J, leaving 19 bases between them. Germline loops: CDR1 SGHDN, CDR2 FVKESK. CDR3 sequence reads: CASSQEIQGWRNSPLHF. In nucleotides, the CDR3 is TGTGCCAGCAGCCAGGAAATACAGGGATGGCGGAATTCACCCCTCCACTTT.

This clone has just a few counts. In DNA form, the CDR3 reads TGCGCCAGTTCCCCGGGAGCCAGCCCCTATGGCTACACCTTC. As protein: CASSPGASPYGYTF. The chain combines TRBV5-1 with TRBJ1-2; D unclear. V shed 8 bases and J shed 4 bases, with 18 bases lying between them. Germline V CDR1 and CDR2: SGHRS, YFSETQ. This CDR3 region has 14 residues.

CDR3 region: CASRIIGGWETQYF. Here the CDR3 DNA reads TGTGCCAGCAGGATAATAGGGGGCTGGGAGACCCAGTACTTC. The chain uses TRBV7-8 and TRBJ2-5; 7 bases align to TRBD1. This CDR3 has 14 residues. Trimming took 6 bases from V and 5 from J; bases not matched to a gene: 9. CDR1 and CDR2 from the germline V gene are SGHVS and FQNEAQ.

This clone has just a few counts. V usage is TRBV6-1 and J usage is TRBJ2-3; no firm D call. V was cut by 1 base and J by 0 bases, with 11 bases left in between. This CDR3 is 16 amino acids long. Germline loops: CDR1 MNHNS, CDR2 SASEGT. The CDR3 bases are TGTGCCAGCAGTGAAGTTCTGGGCATAAGCACAGATACGCAGTATTTT. Its protein product is CASSEVLGISTDTQYF.

V and J are TRBV5-1 and TRBJ1-2; 9 bases are shared with TRBD1. Germline-derived CDR1 and CDR2 are SGHRS and YFSETQ. The CDR3 contains 13 residues. J lost 4 bases, V lost 4 bases, and 2 bases had no gene match. CDR3 loop: CASSQGQGYGYTF. The CDR3 coding sequence is TGCGCCAGCAGCCAGGGACAGGGCTATGGCTACACCTTC.

V gene TRBV5-1 combines with J gene TRBJ1-6; D might be TRBD1 (6 bases). CDR1 and CDR2 (germline): SGHRS, YFSETQ. V was clipped by 0 bases and J by 7 bases, with 11 bases between them. The CDR3 has 15 residues. The CDR3 reads CASSLVGGGNSPLHF. The CDR3 coding sequence is TGCGCCAGCAGCTTGGTAGGGGGGGGCAATTCACCCCTCCACTTT.

The rearrangement links TRBV5-5 to TRBJ1-6, with 8 bases aligning to TRBD1. Per the germline V gene, CDR1 is SGHKS and CDR2 is YYEKEE (reference sequence). V shed 4 bases and J 0 bases; nucleotides not matched to a gene: 3. The CDR3 loop spans 16 amino acids. The CDR3 sequence is CASSRTGSSYNSPLHF. CDR3 nucleotides: TGTGCCAGCAGCCGGACAGGGAGCTCCTATAATTCACCCCTCCACTTT.

This chain connects TRBV5-6 to TRBJ1-1; 8 bases match TRBD1. The CDR3 length is 15 residues. The ends lost 4 bases at V and 5 bases at J; junction bases unmatched: 10. CDR1 and CDR2 (germline): SGHDT, YYEEEE. The CDR3 loop reads CASSPDRGGETEAFF. CDR3 sequence (DNA): TGTGCCAGCAGCCCTGACAGGGGAGGAGAGACTGAAGCTTTCTTT.

The gene calls are TRBV5-1 and TRBJ1-4, with 7 bases identical to TRBD1. V was pared by 3 bases and J by 5 bases, with 4 bases of the junction left unmatched. In germline, CDR1 is SGHRS, CDR2 YFSETQ. The CDR3 sequence is 14 residues long. The CDR3, as DNA: TGCGCCAGCAGCTCGGGACAGAGCAATGAAAAACTGTTTTTT. Protein product: CASSSGQSNEKLFF. The whole variable domain, filled in from reference TRBV5-1 and TRBJ1-4, reads KAGVTQTPRYLIKTRGQQVTLSCSPISGHRSVSWYQQTPGQGLQFLFEYFSETQRNKGNFPGRFSGRQFSNSRSEMNVSTLELGDSALYLCASSSGQSNEKLFFGSGTQLSVL.

This chain uses TRBV9 with TRBJ2-3; D is perhaps TRBD1 (6 bases). The CDR3 consists of 15 residues. V lost 0 bases to trimming and J lost 2 bases, with 10 bases between them. Germline V gene data show CDR1 as SGDLS and CDR2 as YYNGEE. The CDR3 reads CASSVDQGPTDTQYF. CDR3 bases: TGTGCCAGCAGCGTAGATCAGGGGCCCACAGATACGCAGTATTTT.

The chain links TRBV5-4 to TRBJ2-5; 12 bases fit TRBD1. The V gene's germline CDR1 is SGHNT and CDR2 YYREEE (reference sequence). V lost 5 bases, J lost 5 bases, and 10 bases stayed unmatched. The CDR3 totals 16 residues. CDR3 sequence: CASRTLGTGGSETQYF. DNA of the CDR3: TGTGCCAGCAGAACCCTCGGGACAGGGGGCTCGGAGACCCAGTACTTC.

The chain uses TRBV3-1 (or the pseudogene TRBV3-2) and TRBJ1-5, with 7 bases lining up with TRBD1. V lost 4 bases and J lost 6; bases outside the gene matches: 6. CDR3 size: 14 residues. Germline assignment: CDR1 LGHDT and CDR2 YNNKEL (reference sequence). This chain's CDR3 is CASSLLTGVQPQHF. Written as DNA, the CDR3 is TGTGCCAGCAGCCTACTCACAGGGGTTCAGCCCCAGCATTTT.

In its sample, this clone was seen once. This chain joins TRBV18 and TRBJ2-1; 9 positions agree with TRBD1. V gave up 8 bases and J gave up 2 bases; unmatched junction bases: 7. The CDR3 contains 15 residues. Germline assignment: CDR1 KGHSH and CDR2 LQKENI. The CDR3 bases are TGTGCCAGCGTGTCCGGGACAGGGACCTACAATGAGCAGTTCTTC. Its translation: CASVSGTGTYNEQFF.

This clone has just a few counts. The chain employs TRBV4-2 and TRBJ1-3; D remains ambiguous. V lost 0 bases and J 4 bases, leaving 16 bases between the germline ends. CDR1 LGHNA and CDR2 YNFKEQ come from the germline V gene. The CDR3 totals 17 residues. In DNA form, the CDR3 reads TGTGCCAGCAGCCAAGAACGGTTAGGCGGGTTGGGAAACACCATATATTTT. Translated: CASSQERLGGLGNTIYF.

The rearrangement joins TRBV7-2 to TRBJ1-2, with D tentatively TRBD1 (5 bases). From germline, CDR1 is SGHTA and CDR2 FQGNSA. V lost 5 bases and J lost 3, with 16 bases in between. The CDR3 has 15 amino acids. CDR3 region: CASSTRTSWDYGYTF. CDR3 nucleotides: TGTGCCAGCAGCACTCGGACAAGTTGGGACTATGGCTACACCTTC.